This T cell receptor beta chain was sequenced in a study of T-cell memory formation after mild COVID-19. As for the study in general: The TCR clusters were mostly specific to one donor.

As to this clonotype: Its antigen is still unknown.

The study, taken as a whole, reports: Among contracting clones, CD4+ were mainly CM/EM and CD8+ enriched in EMRA. There was no confirmation that second-wave clones peaking on day 37 were SARS-CoV-2 specific.

MiXCR, run by TCRdb on the 5' RACE reads, gives a single entry per CDR3 protein. This table has hundreds of thousands of distinct CDR3 sequences, around a sixth appearing once. This CDR3 region has 15 residues. V shed 1 base, J shed 3 bases, and the junction held 4 bases outside the gene matches. Germline assignment: CDR1 SGHKS and CDR2 YYEKEE (reference sequence). This rearrangement joins TRBV5-5 to TRBJ1-3; 7 nucleotides match TRBD1. The sequence was obtained from a young man who had mild COVID-19 (a few samples of this study predate the infection). Cell type and time point are not known. Specimen: PBMCs or a T cell subset sorted from them (not recorded which). In nucleotides, the CDR3 is TGTGCCAGCAGCTTGATCAGGGGGTTTGGAAACACCATATATTTT. Protein product: CASSLIRGFGNTIYF.